This T cell receptor (beta chain) was obtained from a study of PD-1 blockade in classical Hodgkin lymphoma. Sequenced by immunoSEQ multiplex PCR; TCRdb stores in-frame clones only, minus some. The sample carries 90,000 to 95,000 clones, roughly 89% recorded once. Each patient experienced a relapse that followed autologous stem cell transplantation, and brentuximab vedotin exposure varied. With regard to this clone: Its matching antigen is unknown.

Study-wide points: Nivolumab initiated under 1 year post-ASCT led to patient exclusion. Reasons behind the repertoire differences stay unclear, perhaps disease activity or earlier therapy. At C4D1, TCR diversity had climbed significantly for CD4+ cells, though not for CD8+ cells.

Germline-derived CDR1 and CDR2 are MDHEN and SYDVKM. This CDR3 comprises 14 residues. The V gene end was trimmed by 6 bases and the J gene end by 5 bases; junction bases not matched to a gene: 9. The sample was peripheral blood mononuclear cells (PBMCs), taken before the second cycle of nivolumab. The chain carries TRBV28 and TRBJ1-2, with TRBD1 identical over 7 bases. This TCR was sampled from a human donor with classical Hodgkin lymphoma. CDR3 nucleotides: TGTGCCAGCAGCGCCCCGGGACAGCTTTATGGCTACACCTTC. Its protein product is CASSAPGQLYGYTF.